A selection of T cell receptor beta chains follows, all from one sample in a study of CD8 T cells in Susac syndrome. TCRdb independently ran MiXCR on the immunoSEQ multiplex PCR reads; one entry per CDR3 protein. This sample has around 190,000 distinct CDR3 sequences, with roughly 92% found just once. The specimen was CD4+ T cells from PBMCs. The receptors stem from a human donor in good health. The CDR3 runs from the conserved cysteine through the conserved F or W. A D gene is named only where the DNA matches it firmly. Part of the rows lack a size; the others show once, few, many or a class for expanded clones.

D gene,V gene,J gene,clone size,CDR3 protein,CDR3 DNA
TRBD2,TRBV9,TRBJ2-3,once,CASGLAGSDTQYF,TGTGCCAGCGGACTAGCGGGGTCAGATACGCAGTATTTT
TRBD2,TRBV20-1,TRBJ2-2,.,CSARSTGTSGGWNTGELFF,TGCAGTGCTAGATCTACCGGGACTAGCGGGGGCTGGAACACCGGGGAGCTGTTTTTT
.,TRBV20-1,TRBJ1-2,.,CSASATYYGYTF,TGCAGTGCTAGTGCCACCTACTATGGCTACACCTTC
TRBD1,TRBV7-2,TRBJ1-1,.,CASSPTGGLNTEAFF,TGTGCCAGCAGCCCGACAGGGGGCTTGAACACTGAAGCTTTCTTT
.,TRBV25-1,TRBJ2-7,.,CASTKGEGRIYEQYF,TGTGCCAGCACCAAGGGAGAGGGACGGATCTACGAGCAGTACTTC
.,TRBV28,TRBJ2-3,.,CASRGGTSTDTQYF,TGTGCCAGCAGAGGGGGGACTTCCACAGATACGCAGTATTTT
TRBD2,TRBV6-4,TRBJ2-1,few,CASSSGTYNEQFF,TGTGCCAGCTCTAGCGGGACGTACAATGAGCAGTTCTTC
.,TRBV29-1,TRBJ2-7,few,CSVEKGSPHEQYF,TGCAGCGTTGAAAAAGGGAGCCCCCACGAGCAGTACTTC
.,TRBV19,TRBJ2-1,.,CASTLGPQGEQFF,TGTGCCAGTACCTTGGGCCCTCAGGGTGAGCAGTTCTTC
.,TRBV28,TRBJ2-7,few,CASSAPGHEQYF,TGTGCCAGCAGTGCCCCCGGCCACGAGCAGTACTTC
.,TRBV30,TRBJ1-4,.,CAWSLSRGFNEKLFF,TGTGCCTGGAGTTTATCCAGGGGCTTTAATGAAAAACTGTTTTTT
.,TRBV29-1,TRBJ1-3,.,CSGRKGVSGNTIYF,TGCAGCGGCCGAAAGGGGGTCTCTGGAAACACCATATATTTT
.,TRBV4-3,TRBJ1-2,.,CASSQIGVGGYTF,TGCGCCAGCAGCCAAATTGGAGTAGGGGGCTACACCTTC
.,TRBV2,TRBJ1-5,.,CASSAGQNNQPQHF,TGTGCCAGCAGTGCCGGACAGAACAATCAGCCCCAGCATTTT
.,TRBV20-1,TRBJ1-1,.,CSARDRLGGTEAFF,TGCAGTGCTAGAGATCGTTTAGGAGGGACTGAAGCTTTCTTT
TRBD1,TRBV28,TRBJ1-5,.,CASRGQGSNQPQHF,TGTGCCTCACGGGGACAGGGGAGCAATCAGCCCCAGCATTTT
.,TRBV6-5,TRBJ1-5,once,CASSYSRLHNQPQHF,TGTGCCAGCAGTTACTCGCGTTTGCACAATCAGCCCCAGCATTTT
.,TRBV7-9,TRBJ2-1,.,CASSSGRQPYNEQFF,TGTGCCAGCAGCTCCGGTCGTCAGCCCTACAATGAGCAGTTCTTC
.,TRBV7-8,TRBJ2-2,once,CASSQTNLGELFF,TGTGCCAGCAGCCAAACAAATCTGGGGGAGCTGTTTTTT
TRBD1,TRBV7-9,TRBJ1-1,.,CASTLISGGGRTFF,TGTGCCAGCACCCTAATATCAGGGGGGGGTAGAACTTTCTTT
.,TRBV12-3/TRBV12-4,TRBJ1-6,.,CASSTPRGALHF,TGTGCCAGCAGTACGCCGAGGGGGGCCCTCCACTTT
.,TRBV30,TRBJ1-3,.,CACWTVSGNTIYF,TGTGCCTGCTGGACGGTCTCTGGAAACACCATATATTTT
TRBD1,TRBV2,TRBJ1-6,.,CASSEDRDNSPLHF,TGTGCCAGCAGTGAGGACAGGGACAATTCACCCCTCCACTTT
TRBD1,TRBV5-1,TRBJ1-2,.,CASSLTGDRGSHGYTF,TGCGCCAGCAGCTTGACAGGGGACAGGGGATCTCATGGCTACACCTTC
.,TRBV19,TRBJ1-1,.,CASSISGTTEAFF,TGTGCCAGTAGTATATCCGGGACCACTGAAGCTTTCTTT
.,TRBV5-1,TRBJ1-2,.,CASSLEARVYGYTF,TGCGCCAGCAGCTTGGAGGCCAGGGTGTATGGCTACACCTTC
.,TRBV10-3,TRBJ1-1,.,CAISELDRNTEAFF,TGTGCCATCAGTGAGTTGGACAGGAACACTGAAGCTTTCTTT
TRBD2,TRBV28,TRBJ2-7,.,CASSLLGGVFEQYF,TGTGCCAGCAGTTTACTGGGAGGGGTATTCGAGCAGTACTTC
TRBD1,TRBV20-1,TRBJ2-7,.,CSAARDRGYEQYF,TGCAGTGCTGCCCGGGACAGGGGGTACGAGCAGTACTTC
.,TRBV29-1,TRBJ1-1,.,CSVVQRTEAFF,TGCAGCGTTGTTCAGAGGACTGAAGCTTTCTTT
.,TRBV12-3/TRBV12-4,TRBJ1-2,.,CASSLASPSNYGYTF,TGTGCCAGCAGTTTAGCCAGTCCGTCGAACTATGGCTACACCTTC
.,TRBV20-1,TRBJ1-6,.,CSAIMTGGLSPLHF,TGCAGTGCTATAATGACAGGCGGACTCTCACCCCTCCACTTT
.,TRBV30,TRBJ1-6,.,CAWSPRGPNSPLHF,TGTGCCTGGAGCCCCCGGGGCCCTAATTCACCCCTCCACTTT
TRBD1,TRBV7-3,TRBJ1-1,.,CASSSGTGGTEAFF,TGTGCCAGCAGCTCCGGGACAGGGGGCACTGAAGCTTTCTTT
.,TRBV3-1,TRBJ2-2,.,CASSRSPPPLTGELFF,TGTGCCAGCAGCCGAAGCCCCCCACCACTCACCGGGGAGCTGTTTTTT
.,TRBV3-1,TRBJ1-2,.,CASSRGEGYGYTF,TGTGCCAGCAGCCGGGGGGAAGGCTATGGCTACACCTTC
.,TRBV4-2,TRBJ2-5,.,CASSQERRETQYF,TGTGCCAGCAGCCAAGAGAGGCGGGAGACCCAGTACTTC
.,TRBV4-2,TRBJ2-7,.,CASSQASKKSHEQYF,TGTGCCAGCAGCCAAGCGTCGAAAAAATCCCACGAGCAGTACTTC
TRBD1,TRBV3-1,TRBJ1-2,once,CASSQGARGHFGYTF,TGTGCCAGCAGCCAAGGAGCCAGGGGGCACTTTGGCTACACCTTC
.,TRBV6-1,TRBJ1-5,.,CASEGSGNQPQHF,TGTGCCTCGGAGGGGTCGGGCAATCAGCCCCAGCATTTT
TRBD1,TRBV12-3/TRBV12-4,TRBJ1-1,.,CASRKTGGNTEAFF,TGTGCCAGCAGAAAGACAGGGGGTAACACTGAAGCTTTCTTT
.,TRBV5-1,TRBJ2-2,.,CASSLAEGTGELFF,TGCGCCAGCAGCTTGGCCGAAGGGACCGGGGAGCTGTTTTTT